The 24 T cell receptor beta chains given below trace back to one sample, sequenced in a study of T cell changes during pregnancy in multiple sclerosis (dated by TCRdb to 2018 to 2020). The library was obtained by the immunoSEQ multiplex PCR assay. TCRdb stores this immuneACCESS table with in-frame sequences only. Part of the clones is absent; in the studies checked, under half of the shortfall reflects unresolved V genes, and no reason is known for the rest. Recorded for this sample are 40,000 to 55,000 clones; about 94% of them occurred a single time. The ten largest clones represent about 4.5% of the sample. Sequenced material: CD8+ T cells from peripheral blood mononuclear cells, taken in the first trimester of pregnancy. Every receptor here comes from a female donor with multiple sclerosis, enrolled in a pregnancy study.

The V gene is TRBV9, the J gene TRBJ2-2; 13 positions match TRBD2. The germline CDR1 and CDR2 sequences are SGDLS and YYNGEE. The J segment lost 5 bases and the V segment lost 0 bases, leaving 7 bases of the junction unmatched. The CDR3 extends over 18 amino acids. The CDR3 DNA is TGTGCCAGCAGCGTAGGACTAGCGGGGGGAACCGAAACCGGGGAGCTGTTTTTT. Protein sequence: CASSVGLAGGTETGELFF.

The chain carries TRBV7-9 and TRBJ1-2; 7 nucleotides agree with TRBD1. The V gene end was trimmed by 1 base and the J gene end by 2 bases; junction bases not matched to a gene: 10. Germline loops: CDR1 SEHNR, CDR2 FQNEAQ (reference sequence). The CDR3 loop spans 17 amino acids. The DNA of the CDR3 is TGTGCCAGCAGCTTAGGTTTCAGGGCAGGGGGAAACTATGGCTACACCTTC. Residues: CASSLGFRAGGNYGYTF.

The gene calls are TRBV9 and TRBJ1-2; 8 nucleotides match TRBD1. The CDR3 loop spans 15 amino acids. V shed 0 bases, J shed 5 bases, and the junction held 6 bases outside the gene matches. Per germline, CDR1 SGDLS and CDR2 YYNGEE. The CDR3 DNA sequence: TGTGCCAGCAGCGTAGGAGGTACAGGGGGATATGGCTACACCTTC. Translating gives CASSVGGTGGYGYTF.

The genes are TRBV28 and TRBJ1-5, with 7 bases fitting TRBD1. The V gene end was trimmed by 2 bases and the J gene end by 3 bases; junction bases not matched to a gene: 4. Germline V lookup: CDR1 MDHEN, CDR2 SYDVKM. The length of the CDR3 is 15 residues. The DNA of the CDR3 is TGTGCCAGCAGTTTACTTACAGGGGCCAATCAGCCCCAGCATTTT. Its protein is CASSLLTGANQPQHF.

The CDR3 DNA reads as TGTGCCAGCAAAAGCATCCCGCGGTTTGAAGCTTTCTTT. Protein sequence: CASKSIPRFEAFF. The chain is built from TRBV27 and TRBJ1-1, with D hard to call. V shed 7 bases and J shed 7 bases, with 16 bases lying between them. The CDR3 runs 13 residues. Germline CDR1 reads MNHEY; CDR2 reads SMNVEV (reference sequence).

V is TRBV5-5 and J is TRBJ2-1, with TRBD1 identical over 8 bases. In germline, CDR1 is SGHKS, CDR2 YYEKEE (reference sequence). V lost 3 bases to trimming and J lost 2 bases; unmatched junction nucleotides: 4. This CDR3 region has 15 residues. The CDR3 sequence is CASSSGQGPYNEQFF. The DNA for the CDR3 is TGTGCCAGCAGCTCTGGACAGGGACCCTACAATGAGCAGTTCTTC.

The rearrangement joins TRBV27 to TRBJ1-5, with D possibly TRBD1 on 6 matching bases. Germline V gene sequence: CDR1 MNHEY, CDR2 SMNVEV (reference sequence). This CDR3 contains 13 residues. Trimming stripped 5 bases from V and 7 bases from J, with 12 bases between. This CDR3 is CASSPQGWQPQHF. CDR3 nucleotide sequence: TGTGCCAGCAGTCCACAGGGATGGCAGCCCCAGCATTTT.

This chain connects TRBV27 to TRBJ1-5; D is undetermined. This CDR3 is built from 14 residues. Germline lookup yields CDR1 MNHEY and CDR2 SMNVEV (reference sequence). Trimming removed 4 bases from V and 0 bases from J, with 7 bases in between. CDR3 nucleotides: TGTGCCAGCAGTTCAGTATATAGCAATCAGCCCCAGCATTTT. Translation: CASSSVYSNQPQHF.

The chain's CDR3 is CASSLSWTGINGYTF. CDR3 sequence (DNA): TGTGCCAGCAGCTTATCTTGGACAGGGATCAATGGCTACACCTTC. This sequence joins TRBV5-4 and TRBJ1-2; TRBD1 agrees at 8 bases. CDR1 and CDR2 from the germline V gene are SGHNT and YYREEE (reference sequence). The CDR3 runs to 15 residues. Trimming took 2 bases from V and 6 from J; bases not matched to a gene: 9.

The chain joins TRBV11-3 to TRBJ2-1; a weak D match, TRBD1 (7 bases). V lost 3 bases and J lost 4, with 10 bases in between. This CDR3 contains 14 residues. Per germline, CDR1 SGHNT and CDR2 YENEEA. CDR3 in amino acids: CASSLEGAYNEQFF. CDR3 coding DNA: TGTGCCAGCAGCTTGGAGGGGGCATACAATGAGCAGTTCTTC. Combining the CDR3 with reference TRBV11-3 and TRBJ2-1 gives the whole variable domain EAGVVQSPRYKIIEKKQPVAFWCNPISGHNTLYWYLQNLGQGPELLIRYENEEAVDDSQLPKDRFSAERLKGVDSTLKIQPAELGDSAVYLCASSLEGAYNEQFFGPGTRLTVL.

The rearrangement joins TRBV6-4 to TRBJ1-6, with D perhaps matching TRBD1 (6 bases). Deletions cut 4 bases from V and 10 bases from J, with 14 bases between. Germline CDR1 reads MRHNA; CDR2 reads SNTAGT. This CDR3 comprises 14 residues. The CDR3: CASSAQGLGSPLHF. The CDR3 DNA reads as TGTGCCAGCAGTGCACAGGGATTAGGGTCACCCCTCCACTTT.

CDR3 sequence (DNA): TGTGCCAGCAGCCAAGAGGCTAGCGGGGCGGGAACCGGGGAGCTGTTTTTT. Translated: CASSQEASGAGTGELFF. The chain uses TRBV4-2 and TRBJ2-2; 9 bases match TRBD2. J was trimmed by 5 bases and V by 0 bases; bases with no gene match: 7. Germline assignment: CDR1 LGHNA and CDR2 YNFKEQ. The CDR3 has 17 amino acids.

The chain has TRBV25-1 and TRBJ2-2; TRBD1 matches 9 bases. V was pared by 4 bases and J by 3 bases, with 0 bases of the junction left unmatched. CDR1 MGHDK and CDR2 SYGVNS come from the germline V gene. The CDR3 loop spans 14 amino acids. The CDR3 sequence is CASSGTGDTGELFF. In DNA, the CDR3 is TGTGCCAGCAGTGGGACAGGGGACACCGGGGAGCTGTTTTTT.

The chain uses TRBV6-5 and TRBJ2-1; the match to TRBD2 covers 10 bases. Germline V gene lookup returns CDR1 MNHEY and CDR2 SVGAGI. V lost 0 bases and J lost 6; bases outside the gene matches: 5. The CDR3 extends over 16 amino acids. DNA for the CDR3: TGTGCCAGCAGTTACTCGGGGCTAGCGGGGGCCAATGAGCAGTTCTTC. This encodes CASSYSGLAGANEQFF.

V gene TRBV7-9 combines with J gene TRBJ2-7; perhaps TRBD2 as D (5 bases). CDR1 and CDR2 from the germline V gene are SEHNR and FQNEAQ (reference sequence). The V and J ends lost 5 bases and 2 bases respectively, with 16 bases between them. CDR3 length: 15 residues. The DNA for the CDR3 is TGTGCCAGCAGCCCGCCCCGGACTGCAACCTACGAGCAGTACTTC. Translation: CASSPPRTATYEQYF.

This chain uses TRBV2 with TRBJ1-3, with a possible D match to TRBD1 (6 bases). The CDR3 loop spans 13 amino acids. Germline loops: CDR1 SNHLY, CDR2 FYNNEI. V was trimmed by 10 bases and J by 4 bases, leaving 14 bases between them. The CDR3 bases are TGTGCCAAGCAAACAGGGCTAGGAAACACCATATATTTT. Translated, it gives CAKQTGLGNTIYF. Full variable domain (remainder filled in from reference TRBV2 and TRBJ1-3): EPEVTQTPSHQVTQMGQEVILRCVPISNHLYFYWYRQILGQKVEFLVSFYNNEISEKSEIFDDQFSVERPDGSNFTLKIRSTKLEDSAMYFCAKQTGLGNTIYFGEGSWLTVV.

J is TRBJ1-6 and V is TRBV7-6; no reliable D call. The V gene's germline CDR1 is SGHVS and CDR2 FNYEAQ. Trimming cost V 5 bases and J 5 bases, with 13 bases left between them. The CDR3 length is 15 residues. The CDR3 sequence: CASSPRRGNNSPLHF. As DNA, the CDR3 is TGTGCCAGCAGCCCACGGCGGGGTAATAATTCACCCCTCCACTTT.

V usage is TRBV15 and J usage is TRBJ1-2, with a tentative D call TRBD1 (6 bases). The V and J ends lost 0 bases and 2 bases respectively, with 13 bases between them. From germline, CDR1 is LNHNV and CDR2 YYDKDF (reference sequence). CDR3 size: 16 residues. The CDR3 loop is CATSRERSTGNYGYTF. Written as DNA, the CDR3 is TGTGCCACCAGCAGAGAAAGATCTACAGGGAACTATGGCTACACCTTC.

The CDR3 reads CASSLAGGLDTQYF. The CDR3 nucleotides read TGTGCCAGCAGTCTAGCGGGAGGTCTAGATACGCAGTATTTT. V usage is TRBV6-5 and J usage is TRBJ2-3; 11 bases map to TRBD2. This CDR3 region has 14 residues. Germline CDR1 and CDR2: MNHEY and SVGAGI. V was pared by 5 bases and J by 5 bases, with 3 bases of the junction left unmatched.

This chain joins TRBV28 and TRBJ2-7; the D gene is possibly TRBD1 (6 bases). CDR1 and CDR2 from the germline V gene are MDHEN and SYDVKM. This CDR3 has 11 amino acids. Trimming stripped 8 bases from V and 7 bases from J, with 12 bases between. Here the CDR3 reads CASLDSLEQYF. DNA of the CDR3: TGTGCCAGCCTGGACAGCTTAGAGCAGTACTTC.

The rearrangement links TRBV14 to TRBJ1-2; perhaps TRBD1 as D (6 bases). Looked up from germline, CDR1 is SGHDN and CDR2 is FVKESK. V lost 1 base and J 4 bases, leaving 13 bases between the germline ends. The CDR3 consists of 15 residues. CDR3 protein: CASSQGWGQGYGYTF. The CDR3 DNA follows: TGTGCCAGCAGCCAAGGCTGGGGGCAGGGCTATGGCTACACCTTC.

Turning to this clone: The sample contains more than one DNA sequence encoding this CDR3. J is TRBJ1-2 and V is TRBV4-1; 9 nucleotides line up with TRBD1. Germline loops: CDR1 MGHRA, CDR2 YSYEKL. Germline trimming cut 3 bases from V and 5 bases from J; bases unmatched to any gene: 1. The CDR3 spans 13 residues. The CDR3 sequence: CASSHGTGYGYTF. The CDR3 nucleotides read TGCGCCAGCAGCCACGGGACAGGGTATGGCTACACCTTC.

This chain joins TRBV10-2 and TRBJ1-1, with D perhaps TRBD1 (6 bases). CDR1 WSHSY and CDR2 SAAADI come from the germline V gene. V was trimmed by 2 bases and J by 3 bases, leaving 7 bases between them. The CDR3 totals 13 residues. The DNA for the CDR3 is TGCGCCAGCAGTGAGAACAGGGACACTGAAGCTTTCTTT. This codes for CASSENRDTEAFF.

This clone has only a few counts. V is TRBV10-3 and J is TRBJ1-1, with D tentatively TRBD1 (5 bases). This CDR3 contains 12 residues. Germline lookup yields CDR1 ENHRY and CDR2 SYGVKD. V dropped 2 bases and J dropped 8 bases, with 9 bases sitting between them. The CDR3 coding sequence is TGTGCCATCAGTGAGGGGGGGTTGGAAGCTTTCTTT. Its protein product is CAISEGGLEAFF.